These 13 T cell receptor beta chains share one sample of origin, sequenced in a study of blood T cell repertoires in COVID-19 (dated by TCRdb to about 2020). Library construction relied on the immunoSEQ multiplex PCR assay. TCRdb obtained this table from immuneACCESS and retained in-frame rearrangements with V and J assigned. These tables miss some clones; where compared with another copy, unresolved V genes account for less than half of the shortfall, and the remainder is unexplained. The sample table lists about 200,000 clones, about 80% of them with a count of one. The ten largest account for about 7.2% of the sample. The specimen sequenced was peripheral blood. The source is a man between 60 and 75 years old with acute or convalescent COVID-19.

This chain uses TRBV2 with TRBJ1-2; 9 bases match TRBD1. The trim removed 4 bases at V and 8 bases at J, leaving 8 bases unmatched. CDR1 and CDR2 from the germline V gene are SNHLY and FYNNEI. The CDR3 sequence is 14 residues long. The CDR3 loop is CASSVTGGLDGYTF. For the CDR3, the DNA is TGTGCCAGCAGTGTTACAGGGGGCCTGGACGGCTACACCTTC.

The genes are TRBV5-6 and TRBJ2-7; weak D call: TRBD1 (6 bases). Germline V gene lookup returns CDR1 SGHDT and CDR2 YYEEEE. CDR3 length equals 13 residues. V lost 4 bases, J lost 4 bases, and 12 bases lay in between. CDR3 nucleotide sequence: TGTGCCAGCAGCATGGGGACAAGGTACGAGCAGTACTTC. Amino acids: CASSMGTRYEQYF.

This clone occurred once. CDR3: CASSYPQDPSYNEQFF. CDR3 nucleotides: TGTGCCAGCAGTTACCCCCAGGATCCCTCCTACAATGAGCAGTTCTTC. The chain employs TRBV6-6 and TRBJ2-1; D remains unclear. Trimming stripped 2 bases from V and 0 bases from J, with 11 bases between. The CDR3 sequence is 16 residues long. CDR1 is MNHNY and CDR2 is SVGAGI in the germline V gene (reference sequence).

The V and J genes are TRBV6-5 and TRBJ1-3; D not certain. Germline CDR1 MNHEY, CDR2 SVGAGI. CDR3 length: 13 amino acids. The V end was cut by 8 bases, the J end by 1 base, with 9 bases between. DNA for the CDR3: TGTGCCAGCCCTGTCGGGTCTGGAAACACCATATATTTT. This sequence encodes CASPVGSGNTIYF.

Many counts were recorded for this clone. This sequence joins TRBV6-5 and TRBJ2-3, with 11 bases lining up with TRBD2. This CDR3 comprises 16 residues. CDR1 MNHEY and CDR2 SVGAGI come from the germline V gene. J gave up 5 bases and V 4 bases, and 8 bases lay outside the gene matches. The CDR3 spells CASSFELAGAGDTQYF. Here the CDR3 DNA reads TGTGCCAGCAGTTTTGAACTAGCGGGAGCTGGAGATACGCAGTATTTT.

The genes are TRBV23-1 and TRBJ1-5; 7 bases fit TRBD1. TRBV23-1 is annotated as an ORF whose role is uncertain. V gave up 0 bases and J gave up 0 bases; unmatched junction bases: 5. CDR3 length equals 17 residues. The CDR3 loop is CASSQSGDSYSNQPQHF. The CDR3 nucleotides are TGCGCCAGCAGTCAATCGGGGGACAGCTATAGCAATCAGCCCCAGCATTTT.

The V and J genes are TRBV19 and TRBJ1-5; TRBD1 matches at 10 bases. Unmatched junction bases numbered 16, after V lost 4 bases and J lost 1 base. This CDR3 spans 20 amino acids. The V gene's germline CDR1 is LNHDA and CDR2 SQIVND (reference sequence). The chain's CDR3 is CASSTKQTYWDRGSNQPQHF. DNA of the CDR3: TGTGCCAGTAGTACCAAACAAACATATTGGGACAGGGGAAGCAATCAGCCCCAGCATTTT. Combining the CDR3 with reference TRBV19 and TRBJ1-5 gives the whole variable domain DGGITQSPKYLFRKEGQNVTLSCEQNLNHDAMYWYRQDPGQGLRLIYYSQIVNDFQKGDIAEGYSVSREKKESFPLTVTSAQKNPTAFYLCASSTKQTYWDRGSNQPQHFGDGTRLSIL.

The V and J genes are TRBV7-9 and TRBJ2-3, with D possibly TRBD1 on 5 matching bases. Germline V lookup: CDR1 SEHNR, CDR2 FQNEAQ (reference sequence). This CDR3 is built from 15 residues. V gave up 2 bases and J gave up 1 base, with 10 bases separating them. The CDR3 region is CASSLWGLGTDTQYF. CDR3 sequence (DNA): TGTGCCAGCAGCTTATGGGGCCTCGGCACAGATACGCAGTATTTT.

The V and J genes are TRBV7-9 and TRBJ2-5, with 12 bases lining up with TRBD2. CDR3 length: 14 residues. Germline V gene sequence: CDR1 SEHNR, CDR2 FQNEAQ (reference sequence). Losses at the gene ends were 5 bases for V and 5 bases for J; bases not matched to a gene: 3. The CDR3 DNA sequence: TGTGCCAGCAGCCCGGGACTAGCGGGTGAGACCCAGTACTTC. It encodes CASSPGLAGETQYF.

The chain uses TRBV19 and TRBJ1-2; weak D call: TRBD1 (6 bases). Per the germline V gene, CDR1 is LNHDA and CDR2 is SQIVND (reference sequence). V was pared by 7 bases and J by 4 bases, with 13 bases between. The CDR3 sequence is 13 residues long. The CDR3 sequence is CASTPQGTYGYTF. The CDR3 DNA follows: TGTGCCAGTACTCCCCAGGGGACCTATGGCTACACCTTC. Complete variable domain (other parts from reference TRBV19 and TRBJ1-2): DGGITQSPKYLFRKEGQNVTLSCEQNLNHDAMYWYRQDPGQGLRLIYYSQIVNDFQKGDIAEGYSVSREKKESFPLTVTSAQKNPTAFYLCASTPQGTYGYTFGSGTRLTVV.

This clone appeared a single time. The V and J genes are TRBV20-1 and TRBJ2-1; D not certain. Trimming removed 1 base from V and 14 bases from J, with 9 bases in between. The CDR3 consists of 10 residues. In germline, CDR1 is DFQATT, CDR2 SNEGSKA (reference sequence). CDR3 residues: CSARVAVEFF. The CDR3 coding sequence is TGCAGTGCTAGAGTCGCGGTAGAGTTCTTC.

This rearrangement joins TRBV6-1 to TRBJ1-2, with D unclear. CDR3 length: 13 amino acids. In germline, CDR1 is MNHNS, CDR2 SASEGT. The V and J ends lost 3 bases and 3 bases respectively, with 8 bases between them. For the CDR3, the DNA is TGTGCCAGCAGTGAGGGCGTCCACTATGGCTACACCTTC. Translating it yields CASSEGVHYGYTF.

The J gene is TRBJ1-1, the V gene TRBV7-3, with 11 nucleotides matching TRBD1. The CDR3 loop spans 16 amino acids. Trimming took 0 bases from V and 8 from J; bases not matched to a gene: 8. Germline CDR1 reads SGHTA; CDR2 reads FQGTGA. In nucleotides, the CDR3 is TGTGCCAGCAGCTTAACTTCATCCGGGACAGGGGGAGAAGCTTTCTTT. Amino acid sequence: CASSLTSSGTGGEAFF.